The rows below give T cell receptor beta chains drawn from one sample of a study of beta chain features in type 1 diabetes. Using immunoSEQ multiplex PCR, the repertoire was profiled, and TCRdb retains in-frame clones only, with some absent. The sample lists a few hundred thousand clones, around an eighth occurring once. Source material: naive CD4+ T cells from blood. Receptors were obtained from a woman under 30 with type 1 diabetes. CDR3s include the opening cysteine and the closing phenylalanine or tryptophan. The D gene is left open where the match is weak. Clone size, where shown, is once, few, many, or a class for clones that have expanded.

abundance,j_gene,v_gene,d_gene,CDR3aa,CDR3nt
-,TRBJ2-7,TRBV5-6,-,CASSSTERLYEQYF,TGTGCCAGCAGCTCGACAGAACGTCTGTACGAGCAGTACTTC
few,TRBJ2-6,TRBV4-1,-,CASSYPGDGANVLTF,TGCGCCAGCAGCTACCCGGGGGACGGGGCCAACGTCCTGACTTTC
few,TRBJ2-5,TRBV5-1,-,CASSSEVGLQTQYF,TGCGCCAGCAGCTCGGAGGTCGGCCTTCAGACCCAGTACTTC
-,TRBJ2-1,TRBV5-1,-,CASTRMSYNEQFF,TGCGCCAGCACGAGGATGTCCTACAATGAGCAGTTCTTC
few,TRBJ1-4,TRBV7-8,-,CASSHLDRLTNEKLFF,TGTGCCAGCAGCCACCTAGACAGGCTAACTAATGAAAAACTGTTTTTT
few,TRBJ1-2,TRBV19,TRBD1,CASSLTGVGDGYTF,TGTGCCAGTAGCCTGACAGGGGTAGGCGATGGCTACACCTTC
few,TRBJ2-7,TRBV10-3,-,CAISGSHYEQYF,TGTGCCATCAGTGGGTCACACTACGAGCAGTACTTC
few,TRBJ1-2,TRBV6-5,-,CASAGDSNYGYTF,TGTGCCAGCGCGGGGGACTCTAACTATGGCTACACCTTC
-,TRBJ2-1,TRBV7-2,TRBD1,CASSLNPGTGDFNEQFF,TGTGCCAGCAGCTTAAACCCCGGGACAGGGGATTTCAATGAGCAGTTCTTC
few,TRBJ2-5,TRBV2,TRBD1,CATGQGHHQETQYF,TGTGCCACCGGACAGGGGCACCATCAAGAGACCCAGTACTTC
-,TRBJ2-7,TRBV12-2,-,CASENFYEQYF,TGTGCATCGGAGAACTTCTACGAGCAGTACTTC
few,TRBJ2-5,TRBV10-3,-,CATDSSGGETQYF,TGTGCCACAGACTCTTCCGGGGGAGAGACCCAGTACTTC
-,TRBJ2-7,TRBV4-3,TRBD2,CASSQERRGGRGDEQYF,TGCGCCAGCAGCCAAGAACGAAGAGGGGGGCGGGGGGACGAGCAGTACTTC
-,TRBJ1-5,TRBV5-6,-,CASSLGLSNQPQHF,TGTGCCAGCAGCTTGGGACTTAGCAATCAGCCCCAGCATTTT
-,TRBJ1-3,TRBV6-5,-,CASSADKGNTIYF,TGTGCCAGCAGTGCGGACAAAGGAAACACCATATATTTT
-,TRBJ2-1,TRBV6-1,-,CASSEEPEQFF,TGTGCCAGCAGCGAGGAGCCTGAGCAGTTCTTC
-,TRBJ2-5,TRBV5-4,TRBD2,CASSPTSGSSETQYF,TGTGCCAGCAGCCCGACTAGCGGGAGTTCGGAGACCCAGTACTTC
few,TRBJ2-4,TRBV9,-,CASSPRGTNIQYF,TGTGCCAGCAGCCCCCGGGGTACCAACATTCAGTACTTC
few,TRBJ2-7,TRBV28,-,CASSTSYEQYF,TGTGCCAGCAGTACTTCCTACGAGCAGTACTTC
few,TRBJ2-1,TRBV7-2,TRBD2,CASSLASLAASYNEQFF,TGTGCCAGCAGCTTAGCATCGCTAGCGGCCTCCTACAATGAGCAGTTCTTC
-,TRBJ2-1,TRBV28,-,CASSPRAGYNEQFF,TGTGCCAGCAGTCCTCGTGCGGGGTACAATGAGCAGTTCTTC
-,TRBJ2-6,TRBV7-2,-,CASSWETGAGANVLTF,TGTGCCAGCAGCTGGGAGACAGGTGCTGGGGCCAACGTCCTGACTTTC
-,TRBJ2-3,TRBV28,-,CASSIADTQYF,TGTGCCAGCAGTATAGCAGATACGCAGTATTTT
-,TRBJ2-5,TRBV7-2,-,CASSLGLGETQYF,TGTGCCAGCAGCTTAGGTCTCGGAGAGACCCAGTACTTC
-,TRBJ2-7,TRBV13,TRBD2,CASSLRTSGSYEQYF,TGTGCCAGCAGCTTACGGACTAGCGGGTCCTACGAGCAGTACTTC
few,TRBJ1-5,TRBV7-2,-,CASSETWGGQPQHF,TGTGCCAGCAGCGAAACCTGGGGAGGTCAGCCCCAGCATTTT
-,TRBJ1-2,TRBV6-5,TRBD1,CASRGQVGYTF,TGTGCCAGCAGGGGACAGGTTGGCTACACCTTC
-,TRBJ1-2,TRBV7-9,-,CASSLTTTGYTF,TGTGCCAGCAGCCTGACAACCACTGGCTACACCTTC
few,TRBJ2-1,TRBV7-2,-,CASSFQQGVRYSYEQFF,TGTGCCAGCAGCTTCCAACAGGGCGTTCGGTATTCGTATGAGCAGTTCTTC
-,TRBJ2-1,TRBV7-9,TRBD1,CASSLGDRVRNEQFF,TGTGCCAGCAGCTTGGGGGACAGGGTTCGAAATGAGCAGTTCTTC
few,TRBJ2-5,TRBV5-4,-,CASSLSGYQETQYF,TGTGCCAGCAGCTTGTCGGGTTACCAAGAGACCCAGTACTTC
few,TRBJ2-6,TRBV30,TRBD2,CAWKRAGGSGANVLTF,TGTGCCTGGAAAAGAGCGGGAGGTAGTGGGGCCAACGTCCTGACTTTC
few,TRBJ2-6,TRBV4-3,-,CASSQGTQRTGANVLTF,TGCGCCAGCAGCCAAGGAACCCAGAGGACTGGGGCCAACGTCCTGACTTTC
-,TRBJ2-5,TRBV14,-,CASSQDRGLLKTQYF,TGTGCCAGCAGCCAAGATCGAGGACTATTAAAGACCCAGTACTTC
-,TRBJ1-5,TRBV19,-,CASSPIGNSQNQPQHF,TGTGCCAGTAGCCCAATCGGTAACAGCCAAAATCAGCCCCAGCATTTT